These 24 T cell receptor beta chains were sequenced from one sample in a study of T cell changes during pregnancy in multiple sclerosis. Data came from immunoSEQ multiplex PCR; TCRdb stores just in-frame clones and leaves some out. The data show around 77,000 clones, around 91% seen once. Sequences were derived from peripheral blood, sampled in the third trimester of pregnancy. The source is a female donor in good health, enrolled as a control in a pregnancy study.

The V and J genes are TRBV7-8 and TRBJ1-2; D might be TRBD1 (6 bases). The ends were cut back, 3 bases at V and 7 bases at J, with 9 bases in the middle. From germline, CDR1 is SGHVS and CDR2 FQNEAQ. The CDR3 spans 12 residues. The CDR3 sequence is CASSLTGGGYTF. The CDR3 DNA reads as TGTGCCAGCAGCTTGACAGGCGGTGGCTACACCTTC. Using reference TRBV7-8 and TRBJ1-2 for the parts outside the CDR3, the full variable domain is GAGVSQSPRYKVAKRGQDVALRCDPISGHVSLFWYQQALGQGPEFLTYFQNEAQLDKSGLPSDRFFAERPEGSVSTLKIQRTQQEDSAVYLCASSLTGGGYTFGSGTRLTVV.

The gene calls are TRBV7-2 and TRBJ2-1, with 14 bases lining up with TRBD2. V shed 1 base and J 10 bases; nucleotides not matched to a gene: 3. Germline V lookup: CDR1 SGHTA, CDR2 FQGNSA. The CDR3 loop spans 15 amino acids. DNA for the CDR3: TGTGCCAGCAGCTTAGGACTAGCGGGAGGGAAAGAGCAGTTCTTC. This sequence encodes CASSLGLAGGKEQFF.

The chain joins TRBV6-5 to TRBJ1-1; 8 bases are a match to TRBD1. Germline trimming cut 6 bases from V and 3 bases from J; bases unmatched to any gene: 6. Looked up from germline, CDR1 is MNHEY and CDR2 is SVGAGI. This CDR3 is built from 14 residues. The CDR3 protein is CASSRGQGHTEAFF. Here the CDR3 DNA reads TGTGCCAGCAGCCGAGGACAGGGCCACACTGAAGCTTTCTTT.

The rearrangement joins TRBV5-4 to TRBJ2-6; a weak D match, TRBD2 (6 bases). V was pared by 3 bases and J by 2 bases, with 9 bases between. Germline-derived CDR1 and CDR2 are SGHNT and YYREEE (reference sequence). The CDR3 runs 15 residues. The chain's CDR3 is CASSSGGTGANVLTF. As DNA, the CDR3 is TGTGCCAGCAGCTCCGGGGGAACTGGGGCCAACGTCCTGACTTTC.

This clone occurred once. This chain connects TRBV28 to TRBJ1-2; 12 bases are a match to TRBD1. The germline gives CDR1 MDHEN, CDR2 SYDVKM. V was pared by 5 bases and J by 4 bases, with 8 bases of the junction left unmatched. This CDR3 has 16 residues. The CDR3 nucleotides are TGTGCCAGCAGTCAGGGACAGGGGGCGTTAGGCTATGGCTACACCTTC. Its protein is CASSQGQGALGYGYTF.

The J gene is TRBJ2-7, the V gene TRBV6-4; D is unresolved. The CDR3 totals 15 residues. Looked up from germline, CDR1 is MRHNA and CDR2 is SNTAGT. V was pared by 0 bases and J by 3 bases, with 12 bases between. In nucleotides, the CDR3 is TGTGCCAGCAGTGACTCGATGACACCTGTCTACGAGCAGTACTTC. This translates into CASSDSMTPVYEQYF.

The rearrangement joins TRBV28 to TRBJ2-7; 7 bases are a match to TRBD1. The CDR3 consists of 15 residues. With 5 bases clipped from V and 2 bases from J, the junction kept 9 bases outside the gene matches. CDR1 and CDR2 from the germline V gene are MDHEN and SYDVKM. The CDR3 DNA is TGTGCCAGCAGTCCACAGGGGAGAGGGGCCTACGAGCAGTACTTC. It yields the protein CASSPQGRGAYEQYF. Filled out from reference TRBV28 and TRBJ2-7, the complete variable domain reads DVKVTQSSRYLVKRTGEKVFLECVQDMDHENMFWYRQDPGLGLRLIYFSYDVKMKEKGDIPEGYSVSREKKERFSLILESASTNQTSMYLCASSPQGRGAYEQYFGPGTRLTVT.

This chain joins TRBV6-1 and TRBJ2-1; D possibly corresponds to TRBD2 (6 bases). This CDR3 has 16 residues. Germline V CDR1 and CDR2: MNHNS, SASEGT. Trimming stripped 2 bases from V and 0 bases from J, with 11 bases between. CDR3: CASSETTGSSYNEQFF. The CDR3 DNA reads as TGTGCCAGCAGTGAAACCACCGGGAGCTCCTACAATGAGCAGTTCTTC.

In its sample, this clone was seen once. The V gene is TRBV6-5, the J gene TRBJ2-2, with unresolved D. The V end was cut by 5 bases, the J end by 8 bases, with 6 bases between. In germline, CDR1 is MNHEY, CDR2 SVGAGI. The CDR3 contains 11 residues. Here the CDR3 reads CASSLEGELFF. As DNA, the CDR3 is TGTGCCAGCAGTCTGGAGGGGGAGCTGTTTTTT.

The gene calls are TRBV7-2 and TRBJ2-3; no clear D. Germline CDR1 is SGHTA and CDR2 is FQGNSA. Trimming removed 1 base from V and 6 bases from J, with 5 bases in between. The CDR3 has 12 amino acids. This chain's CDR3 is CASSLVSDTQYF. The DNA for the CDR3 is TGTGCCAGCAGCTTAGTAAGCGATACGCAGTATTTT.

This clone was found once. The gene calls are TRBV19 and TRBJ2-5; 7 nucleotides agree with TRBD1. The CDR3 sequence is 14 residues long. The J segment lost 6 bases and the V segment lost 1 base, leaving 5 bases of the junction unmatched. Germline values: CDR1 LNHDA, CDR2 SQIVND (reference sequence). The CDR3 protein is CASSIGQGRKTQYF. Here the CDR3 DNA reads TGTGCCAGTAGTATAGGACAGGGAAGAAAGACCCAGTACTTC.

This rearrangement joins TRBV28 to TRBJ1-2, with D perhaps matching TRBD1 (6 bases). Trimming took 5 bases from V and 4 from J, leaving 11 bases between them. The V gene's germline CDR1 is MDHEN and CDR2 SYDVKM. The CDR3 has 13 amino acids. The CDR3 nucleotides are TGTGCCAGCAGTCCTACAGGGCCCTATGGCTACACCTTC. It yields the protein CASSPTGPYGYTF.

The V call is TRBV7-2, the J call TRBJ2-7; D gene uncertain. Germline loops: CDR1 SGHTA, CDR2 FQGNSA. The ends were cut back, 5 bases at V and 0 bases at J, with 5 bases in the middle. The CDR3 runs to 12 residues. CDR3 nucleotides: TGTGCCAGCAGCCAAGCCTCCTACGAGCAGTACTTC. It is translated as CASSQASYEQYF.

The rearrangement uses TRBV27 and TRBJ2-1; 7 bases agree with TRBD2. The CDR3 runs to 16 residues. Germline CDR1 is MNHEY and CDR2 is SMNVEV (reference sequence). The J segment lost 0 bases and the V segment lost 5 bases, leaving 7 bases of the junction unmatched. CDR3 nucleotides: TGTGCCAGCAGTCGGGACTACCTTAGCTCCTACAATGAGCAGTTCTTC. Encoded protein: CASSRDYLSSYNEQFF.

V usage is TRBV7-2 and J usage is TRBJ1-3, with TRBD1 as a possible D gene (6 bases). V lost 2 bases and J 1 base, leaving 12 bases between the germline ends. This CDR3 has 16 residues. CDR1 is SGHTA and CDR2 is FQGNSA in the germline V gene. The CDR3 nucleotides read TGTGCCAGCAGCTTACAGGGGCGCTATTCTGGAAACACCATATATTTT. As protein: CASSLQGRYSGNTIYF.

The J gene is TRBJ2-6, the V gene TRBV6-5, with TRBD1 matching over 10 bases. Germline V gene lookup returns CDR1 MNHEY and CDR2 SVGAGI. The CDR3 runs to 15 residues. J gave up 2 bases and V 6 bases, and 1 base lay outside the gene matches. The CDR3 loop reads CASRTGGAGANVLTF. The CDR3 DNA reads TGTGCCAGCAGGACAGGGGGCGCTGGGGCCAACGTCCTGACTTTC.

This chain links TRBV18 with TRBJ1-1; D possibly corresponds to TRBD1 (6 bases). The CDR3 is made up of 14 amino acids. Trimming took 5 bases from V and 0 from J, leaving 10 bases between them. Germline CDR1 is KGHSH and CDR2 is LQKENI. In DNA, the CDR3 is TGTGCCAGCTCAAAACAGGGATTGAACACTGAAGCTTTCTTT. As protein: CASSKQGLNTEAFF.

V gene TRBV29-1 combines with J gene TRBJ1-5; 7 bases are a match to TRBD1. Germline CDR1 and CDR2: SQVTM and ANQGSEA. CDR3 length equals 14 residues. J lost 1 base, V lost 7 bases, and 7 bases had no gene match. This CDR3 is CSARRQGSNQPQHF. The CDR3 bases are TGCAGCGCCCGACGACAGGGCAGCAATCAGCCCCAGCATTTT.

The rearrangement links TRBV9 to TRBJ1-4; D uncertain. The V end lost 0 bases, the J end lost 5 bases, and 8 bases lay between the germline ends. The CDR3 consists of 14 residues. The germline V gene has CDR1 SGDLS and CDR2 YYNGEE. This CDR3 is CASSVGRNNEKLFF. In nucleotides, the CDR3 is TGTGCCAGCAGCGTAGGGCGGAACAATGAAAAACTGTTTTTT.

The V call is TRBV28, the J call TRBJ1-1; tentatively, D is TRBD1 (6 bases). This CDR3 comprises 16 residues. CDR1 is MDHEN and CDR2 is SYDVKM in the germline V gene. Trimming shortened V by 4 bases and J by 7 bases, and 22 bases separated the two germline ends. The CDR3 loop is CASSSHQTQGTFEAFF. CDR3 sequence (DNA): TGTGCCAGCAGTTCCCACCAAACCCAGGGGACCTTTGAAGCTTTCTTT. Looking up the rest from reference TRBV28 and TRBJ1-1 gives the full variable domain: DVKVTQSSRYLVKRTGEKVFLECVQDMDHENMFWYRQDPGLGLRLIYFSYDVKMKEKGDIPEGYSVSREKKERFSLILESASTNQTSMYLCASSSHQTQGTFEAFFGQGTRLTVV.

The chain carries TRBV28 and TRBJ1-1; 7 nucleotides align to TRBD1. Germline V gives CDR1 MDHEN, CDR2 SYDVKM. There are 15 residues in the CDR3. V gave up 4 bases and J gave up 4 bases; unmatched junction bases: 9. CDR3 loop: CASSWGDSRPTEAFF. CDR3 sequence (DNA): TGTGCCAGCAGTTGGGGGGACAGCCGACCCACTGAAGCTTTCTTT.

The genes are TRBV2 and TRBJ1-6, with TRBD1 matching 9 bases. Unmatched junction bases numbered 5, after V lost 6 bases and J lost 8 bases. Germline CDR1 reads SNHLY; CDR2 reads FYNNEI. CDR3 size: 14 residues. The CDR3: CASSRDRVDSPLHF. DNA of the CDR3: TGTGCCAGCAGCCGGGACAGGGTTGATTCACCCCTCCACTTT.

The rearrangement joins TRBV18 to TRBJ2-2, with TRBD2 as a possible D gene (5 bases). The germline gives CDR1 KGHSH, CDR2 LQKENI. Trimming shortened V by 3 bases and J by 0 bases, and 14 bases separated the two germline ends. This CDR3 contains 17 residues. Here the CDR3 DNA reads TGTGCCAGCTCACCCTCGGAGGCAGCCGCGAACACCGGGGAGCTGTTTTTT. Translation: CASSPSEAAANTGELFF.

The count of this clone is one. The chain employs TRBV27 and TRBJ1-2; TRBD1 agrees at 8 bases. Trimming took 5 bases from V and 8 from J; bases not matched to a gene: 7. Germline lookup yields CDR1 MNHEY and CDR2 SMNVEV (reference sequence). This CDR3 spans 13 amino acids. CDR3 amino acids: CASSPGQGGGYTF. CDR3 bases: TGTGCCAGCAGTCCCGGACAGGGCGGGGGCTACACCTTC.